Listed below are T cell receptor beta chains from one sample, sequenced in a study of T cells in Graves' hyperthyroidism and ophthalmopathy. TCRdb passed the multiplex PCR reads through MiXCR, listing each CDR3 protein once. The repertoire holds fewer than 550,000 distinct CDR3 sequences, approximately 15% seen once, with approximately 8% in the top ten. Material: blood. Receptors originate from a woman aged 18-30 years with Graves' hyperthyroidism. Both conserved end residues are part of each CDR3. A D gene is named only where the DNA matches it firmly. Part of the rows lack a size; the others show once, few, many or a class for expanded clones.

CDR3: CASSLVTGNNEQFF; DNA: TGTGCCAGCAGCTTAGTAACAGGGAACAATGAGCAGTTCTTC; size: many; D: .; J: TRBJ2-1; V: TRBV7-9
CDR3: CASSFGHMREQYF; DNA: TGTGCCAGCAGTTTCGGGCACATGCGAGAGCAGTACTTC; size: .; D: .; J: TRBJ2-7; V: TRBV28
CDR3: CSALRQPGDEKLFF; DNA: TGCAGTGCTCTACGCCAACCGGGGGATGAAAAACTGTTTTTT; size: few; D: .; J: TRBJ1-4; V: TRBV20-1
CDR3: CASSLIPSGGYEQYF; DNA: TGTGCCAGCAGTTTAATCCCTAGCGGGGGTTACGAGCAGTACTTC; size: many; D: TRBD2; J: TRBJ2-7; V: TRBV28
CDR3: CASGRGESPLHF; DNA: TGTGCCAGCGGCAGGGGAGAATCACCCCTCCACTTT; size: few; D: .; J: TRBJ1-6; V: TRBV5-4
CDR3: CASSSGQVYEQYF; DNA: TGTGCCAGCAGCTCAGGACAAGTCTACGAGCAGTACTTC; size: many; D: .; J: TRBJ2-7; V: TRBV11-2
CDR3: CASSFGRYNSPLHF; DNA: TGTGCCAGCAGTTTCGGACGGTATAATTCACCCCTCCACTTT; size: many; D: .; J: TRBJ1-6; V: TRBV12-3/TRBV12-4
CDR3: CAWSDSNEQFF; DNA: TGTGCCTGGAGTGATAGCAATGAGCAGTTCTTC; size: many; D: .; J: TRBJ2-1; V: TRBV30
CDR3: CASSFIGRSPGDEQYF; DNA: TGTGCCAGCAGTTTCATTGGGAGATCCCCGGGGGACGAGCAGTACTTC; size: many; D: .; J: TRBJ2-7; V: TRBV12-3/TRBV12-4
CDR3: CAWSSGHGTSEQYF; DNA: TGTGCCTGGAGTTCGGGACACGGTACCTCCGAGCAGTACTTC; size: many; D: .; J: TRBJ2-7; V: TRBV30
CDR3: CASTEGPRGSPLHF; DNA: TGTGCCAGCACCGAGGGCCCAAGGGGTTCACCCCTCCACTTT; size: many; D: .; J: TRBJ1-6; V: TRBV2
CDR3: CASSQSAGRNTGELFF; DNA: TGCGCCAGCAGCCAATCCGCAGGCCGGAACACCGGGGAGCTGTTTTTT; size: few; D: .; J: TRBJ2-2; V: TRBV4-1
CDR3: CASSLAPGQIYGYTF; DNA: TGTGCCAGCAGCCTGGCCCCGGGACAGATCTATGGCTACACCTTC; size: many; D: TRBD1; J: TRBJ1-2; V: TRBV7-3
CDR3: CASSQGLGVSYEQYF; DNA: TGCGCCAGCAGCCAAGGACTAGGGGTGAGCTACGAGCAGTACTTC; size: many; D: .; J: TRBJ2-7; V: TRBV4-1
CDR3: CSALLAGSYFPYEQYF; DNA: TGCAGTGCACTACTAGCGGGATCCTATTTCCCCTACGAGCAGTACTTC; size: many; D: TRBD2; J: TRBJ2-7; V: TRBV20-1
CDR3: CASSAERKANTEAFF; DNA: TGTGCCAGCAGTGCCGAAAGGAAGGCGAACACTGAAGCTTTCTTT; size: many; D: .; J: TRBJ1-1; V: TRBV2
CDR3: CASSPVGDTQYF; DNA: TGTGCCAGCTCACCGGTGGGGGATACGCAGTATTTT; size: many; D: .; J: TRBJ2-3; V: TRBV18
CDR3: CASSSGQMDNSPLHF; DNA: TGTGCCAGCAGCTCCGGACAAATGGATAATTCACCCCTCCACTTT; size: many; D: .; J: TRBJ1-6; V: TRBV7-9
CDR3: CASSQLGTGGYGYTF; DNA: TGTGCCAGCAGCCAATTAGGGACAGGGGGCTATGGCTACACCTTC; size: .; D: TRBD1; J: TRBJ1-2; V: TRBV3-1
CDR3: CASSQAAPGPQQYTGELFF; DNA: TGCGCCAGCAGCCAAGCTGCGCCCGGGCCTCAACAGTACACCGGGGAGCTGTTTTTT; size: many; D: .; J: TRBJ2-2; V: TRBV4-1
CDR3: CASSSGTGADQPQHF; DNA: TGTGCCAGCAGCTCTGGGACAGGGGCCGATCAGCCCCAGCATTTT; size: many; D: TRBD1; J: TRBJ1-5; V: TRBV28
CDR3: CASGLEGSSYEQYF; DNA: TGTGCTAGTGGTTTGGAGGGGAGCTCCTACGAGCAGTACTTC; size: many; D: .; J: TRBJ2-7; V: TRBV12-5
CDR3: CASSNAGLLSEQFF; DNA: TGTGCCAGCAGTAACGCGGGACTATTATCCGAGCAGTTCTTC; size: few; D: TRBD2; J: TRBJ2-1; V: TRBV6-1
CDR3: CSPGQGAQETQYF; DNA: TGCAGTCCGGGACAGGGGGCACAAGAGACCCAGTACTTC; size: many; D: TRBD1; J: TRBJ2-5; V: TRBV20-1
CDR3: CASSYSTGWEMSYEQYF; DNA: TGTGCCAGCAGTTACTCGACAGGGTGGGAGATGTCCTACGAGCAGTACTTC; size: many; D: TRBD1; J: TRBJ2-7; V: TRBV6-5
CDR3: CASSPRAGGRTDTQYF; DNA: TGCGCCAGCAGCCCCCGAGCGGGAGGGCGCACAGATACGCAGTATTTT; size: many; D: TRBD2; J: TRBJ2-3; V: TRBV5-1
CDR3: CSARDKRGWLNQPQHF; DNA: TGCAGTGCTAGAGATAAGAGGGGCTGGTTGAATCAGCCCCAGCATTTT; size: many; D: .; J: TRBJ1-5; V: TRBV20-1
CDR3: CASPSPAMNTEAFF; DNA: TGTGCCAGCCCTAGCCCGGCTATGAACACTGAAGCTTTCTTT; size: many; D: .; J: TRBJ1-1; V: TRBV27
CDR3: CASSQLLTGGGNEQYF; DNA: TGCGCCAGCAGCCAACTCCTGACAGGGGGAGGGAACGAGCAGTACTTC; size: .; D: TRBD1; J: TRBJ2-7; V: TRBV4-1
CDR3: CASSPTTAQVTYTGELFF; DNA: TGCGCCAGCAGCCCCACCACCGCACAGGTGACTTACACCGGGGAGCTGTTTTTT; size: .; D: .; J: TRBJ2-2; V: TRBV4-1
CDR3: CASSSLTKTQETQYF; DNA: TGTGCCAGCAGTTCCCTAACGAAAACCCAAGAGACCCAGTACTTC; size: many; D: .; J: TRBJ2-5; V: TRBV12-3/TRBV12-4
CDR3: CASSRRTGLDGYTF; DNA: TGTGCCAGCAGCCGTCGGACAGGTTTAGATGGCTACACCTTC; size: many; D: TRBD1; J: TRBJ1-2; V: TRBV7-9
CDR3: CASSPYGRAGTGELFF; DNA: TGTGCCAGCAGCCCCTATGGCCGGGCTGGAACCGGGGAGCTGTTTTTT; size: many; D: .; J: TRBJ2-2; V: TRBV13
CDR3: CASSLDGLAGGPSYNEQFF; DNA: TGTGCCAGCAGCTTAGATGGGCTAGCGGGAGGTCCCTCCTACAATGAGCAGTTCTTC; size: .; D: TRBD2; J: TRBJ2-1; V: TRBV11-2
CDR3: CASSSGAFSGNTIYF; DNA: TGTGCCAGCAGCTCAGGGGCTTTTTCTGGAAACACCATATATTTT; size: .; D: .; J: TRBJ1-3; V: TRBV7-6
CDR3: CASSFKDLDTEAFF; DNA: TGTGCCAGCAGTTTTAAGGATCTGGACACTGAAGCTTTCTTT; size: many; D: .; J: TRBJ1-1; V: TRBV12-3/TRBV12-4
CDR3: CASSEGGGSGNTIYF; DNA: TGTGCCAGCAGTGAAGGGGGCGGCTCTGGAAACACCATATATTTT; size: .; D: .; J: TRBJ1-3; V: TRBV25-1
CDR3: CSARTSEREQFF; DNA: TGCAGTGCGAGAACTAGCGAACGTGAGCAGTTCTTC; size: many; D: TRBD2; J: TRBJ2-1; V: TRBV20-1
CDR3: CASSLRTYNEQFF; DNA: TGTGCCAGCAGCCTCAGGACCTACAATGAGCAGTTCTTC; size: many; D: .; J: TRBJ2-1; V: TRBV3-1
CDR3: CASSQTANYGYTF; DNA: TGCGCCAGCAGCCAGACAGCTAACTATGGCTACACCTTC; size: many; D: .; J: TRBJ1-2; V: TRBV5-1
CDR3: CASSYGTGDIEQYF; DNA: TGTGCCAGCAGTTATGGAACAGGGGACATCGAGCAGTACTTC; size: many; D: TRBD1; J: TRBJ2-7; V: TRBV6-5
CDR3: CASSSLRGTALPLHF; DNA: TGTGCCAGCAGCTCACTCAGAGGGACAGCCCTACCCCTCCACTTT; size: many; D: TRBD1; J: TRBJ1-6; V: TRBV11-2